This TCR beta chain was retrieved from a study of T cell repertoires in cytomegalovirus infection. Study-level information: Evidence of both CMV infection and a matching HLA type came from public TCR beta signatures.

TCRdb re-analysed the reads in MiXCR, keeping a single row per CDR3 protein. The data hold under 150,000 distinct CDR3 sequences, with approximately 24% observed a single time. The V and J ends lost 4 bases and 0 bases, in that order; junction bases with no gene match: 1. The CDR3 spans 15 residues. In germline, CDR1 is KGHDR, CDR2 SFDVKD. For this clonotype: Its antigen remains unknown.

Study conclusions and caveats: CMV carriers with the relevant HLA were identified by cumulative public TCR beta family frequency.

V gene TRBV24-1 combines with J gene TRBJ2-2; 7 bases map to TRBD2. The sequencing sample was made of PBMCs, sequenced either directly or after in vitro stimulation (not recorded which). This TCR was sampled from a human donor in good health (CMV status not recorded). Some clones in this sample may be carry-over from other donors' samples. As DNA, the CDR3 is TGTGCCACCAGTGAGAGCGGGGCGAACACCGGGGAGCTGTTTTTT. Translated: CATSESGANTGELFF.